Listed here is a single T cell receptor (beta chain). This record comes from a study of somatic mutations in cytotoxic T cells in rheumatoid arthritis. Study background: Patients gave 30 ml EDTA peripheral blood immediately after diagnosis, prior to starting treatment.

TCRdb's copy holds only in-frame clones and misses some; the assay was immunoSEQ multiplex PCR. The sample carries approximately 17,000 clones, over 60% recorded once. The specimen was CD8+ T cells sorted from blood. This TCR came from an adult with rheumatoid arthritis.

The DNA of the CDR3 is TGTGCCAGCAGCTCCCTTCCCGTCCCAATCGGATTAAACAATGAGCAGTTCTTC. Protein sequence: CASSSLPVPIGLNNEQFF. The rearrangement links TRBV7-9 to TRBJ2-1; D not certain. With 4 bases removed from V and 5 bases from J, the gap between germline ends came to 24 bases. CDR1 and CDR2 (germline): SEHNR, FQNEAQ (reference sequence). The CDR3 length is 18 residues.